This T cell receptor beta chain was documented in a study of T-cell reconstitution after alpha-beta-depleted transplantation in children. As to this clonotype: Its specificity is unknown. A much more abundant neighbour one base away suggests this may be a read error.

Unique molecular identifiers were used in preparing the TCRbeta library. TCRdb redid the calling of the PCR reads with MiXCR, one entry per CDR3 protein. The table shows 140,000 to 150,000 distinct CDR3 sequences, with around 9% occurring only once. Study outcomes and limitations: After transplant, high TCRbeta diversity at day 60 in some patients arose from surviving recipient T cells and thymic progenitors. Once a year had passed after transplant, T-cell counts and diversity came mostly from newly produced T cells. Several hundred expanded graft clones reportedly were the source of alpha-beta T cells about two months after transplant.

Per the germline V gene, CDR1 is MGHRA and CDR2 is YSYEKL. The CDR3 is 17 amino acids. V and J are TRBV4-1 and TRBJ2-1; 7 bases fit TRBD2. The sample in question was PBMCs, mostly from graft donor cells, obtained 180 days after TCRalphabeta/CD19-depleted stem cell transplant. The receptor was derived from a female patient between 2 and 15 years old who had a stem cell transplant for congenital amegakaryocytic thrombocytopenia, so the T cells may come from the graft donor. In nucleotides, the CDR3 is TGTGCCAGGAGCCCGGGGCAGGGAGGGTTGGTATCCAATGAGCAGTTCTTC. Translated: CARSPGQGGLVSNEQFF.